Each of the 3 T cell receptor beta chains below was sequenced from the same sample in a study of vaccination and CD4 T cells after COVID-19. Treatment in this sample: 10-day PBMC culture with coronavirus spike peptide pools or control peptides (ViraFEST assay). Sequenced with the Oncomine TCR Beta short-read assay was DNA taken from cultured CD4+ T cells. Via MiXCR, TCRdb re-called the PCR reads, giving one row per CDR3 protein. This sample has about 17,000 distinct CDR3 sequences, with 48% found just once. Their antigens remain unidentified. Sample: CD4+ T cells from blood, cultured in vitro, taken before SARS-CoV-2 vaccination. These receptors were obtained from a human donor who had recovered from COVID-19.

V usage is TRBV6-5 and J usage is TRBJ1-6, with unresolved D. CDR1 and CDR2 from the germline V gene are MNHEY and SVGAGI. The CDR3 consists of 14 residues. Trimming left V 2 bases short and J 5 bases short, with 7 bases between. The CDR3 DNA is TGTGCCAGCAGTTACGTAGGTGATAATTCACCCCTCCACTTT. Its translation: CASSYVGDNSPLHF.

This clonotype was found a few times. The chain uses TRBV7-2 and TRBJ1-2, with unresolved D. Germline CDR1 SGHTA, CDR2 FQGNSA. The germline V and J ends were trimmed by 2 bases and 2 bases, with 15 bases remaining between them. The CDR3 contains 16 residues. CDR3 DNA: TGTGCCAGCAGCTTACGCGGGAACGAGTTGAACTATGGCTACACCTTC. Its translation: CASSLRGNELNYGYTF.

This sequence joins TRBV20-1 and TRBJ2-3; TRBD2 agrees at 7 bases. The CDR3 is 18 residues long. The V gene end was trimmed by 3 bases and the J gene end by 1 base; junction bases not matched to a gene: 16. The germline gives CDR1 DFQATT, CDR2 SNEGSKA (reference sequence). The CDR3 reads CSASTPLKAGERTDTQYF. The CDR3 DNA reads TGCAGTGCTAGCACCCCCCTCAAGGCGGGGGAACGCACAGATACGCAGTATTTT.